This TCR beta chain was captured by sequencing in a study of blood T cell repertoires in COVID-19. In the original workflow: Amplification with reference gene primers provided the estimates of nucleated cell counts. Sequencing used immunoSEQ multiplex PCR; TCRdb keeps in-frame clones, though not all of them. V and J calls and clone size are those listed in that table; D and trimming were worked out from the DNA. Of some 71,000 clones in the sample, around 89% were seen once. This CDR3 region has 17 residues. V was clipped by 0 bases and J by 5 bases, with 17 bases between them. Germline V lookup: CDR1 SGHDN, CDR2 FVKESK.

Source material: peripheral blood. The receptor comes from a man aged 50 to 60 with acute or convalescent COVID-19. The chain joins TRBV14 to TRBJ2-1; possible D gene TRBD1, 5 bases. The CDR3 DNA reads TGTGCCAGCAGCCAAGATTGGGGCGCCTCACCTGACAATGAGCAGTTCTTC. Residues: CASSQDWGASPDNEQFF.